Listed below are T cell receptor beta chains from one sample, sequenced in a study of patients and donors after allogeneic stem cell transplantation. MiXCR, applied by TCRdb to the RT-PCR reads, yields one record per CDR3 protein. The repertoire holds 8,500 to 13,000 distinct CDR3 sequences, with 20% to 25% as singletons. Material for sequencing was blood, either unsorted or a sorted T cell fraction (not recorded which). Source of these receptors: a human donor who was either an allogeneic HSCT recipient or a stem cell or donor lymphocyte infusion donor (not recorded which). It is not recorded whose cells these are; they may come from a transplant donor. Both conserved end residues are part of each CDR3. The order of the fields is V gene, D gene, clone size, J gene, CDR3 protein, CDR3 DNA. A D gene is named only where the DNA matches it firmly. The size of a clone is reported for some rows only, either as once, few or many, or as a class for expanded clones.

>TRBV20-1|.|few|TRBJ2-2
CSARSQSSTGELFF
TGCAGTGCTAGGAGTCAGTCCTCCACCGGGGAGCTGTTTTTT
>TRBV10-2|.|.|TRBJ1-6
CASSESPLGANSPLHF
TGCGCCAGCAGTGAGTCACCTTTGGGGGCGAATTCACCCCTCCACTTT
>TRBV5-1|TRBD1|.|TRBJ1-2
CASSTGQGSYGYTF
TGCGCCAGCAGCACGGGACAGGGTTCGTATGGCTACACCTTC
>TRBV30|TRBD1|medium-sized|TRBJ1-1
CAWSRDRVTAFF
TGTGCCTGGAGTCGCGACAGGGTAACAGCTTTCTTT
>TRBV6-6|.|.|TRBJ2-5
CASSHEGGGQETQYF
TGTGCCAGCAGCCACGAGGGGGGGGGCCAAGAGACCCAGTACTTC
>TRBV18|.|.|TRBJ2-1
CASSPQRNEQFF
TGTGCCAGCTCACCGCAACGAAATGAGCAGTTCTTC
>TRBV3-1|TRBD1|few|TRBJ1-3
CASSQEGTGSGNTIYF
TGTGCCAGCAGCCAAGAGGGGACAGGGTCTGGAAACACCATATATTTT
>TRBV5-6|.|.|TRBJ2-7
CASSQSGQRGEQYF
TGTGCCAGCAGCCAGTCTGGTCAGAGGGGCGAGCAGTACTTC
>TRBV15|TRBD2|.|TRBJ2-7
CATSSESSGATYEQYF
TGTGCCACCAGCAGCGAGTCTAGCGGGGCTACCTACGAGCAGTACTTC
>TRBV7-3|TRBD1|.|TRBJ2-1
CASSLSGQGAGNEQFF
TGTGCCAGCAGCTTATCGGGGCAGGGGGCAGGTAATGAGCAGTTCTTC
>TRBV3-1|.|.|TRBJ2-2
CASSPFRRLHSNTGELFF
TGTGCCAGCAGCCCCTTCAGAAGACTACACTCGAACACCGGGGAGCTGTTTTTT
>TRBV15|.|few|TRBJ1-1
CATSRVAGTTEAFF
TGTGCCACCAGCAGAGTCGCGGGGACCACTGAAGCTTTCTTT
>TRBV24-1|TRBD1|many|TRBJ1-2
CATSDFGTGQGYTF
TGTGCCACCAGTGATTTTGGGACAGGGCAGGGCTACACCTTC
>TRBV11-1|TRBD2|.|TRBJ2-3
CASSLDGGLALSDTQYF
TGTGCCAGCAGCTTAGACGGGGGACTAGCTTTGTCAGATACGCAGTATTTT
>TRBV4-2|TRBD1|once|TRBJ2-1
CASSRQQGQPGIDEQFF
TGTGCCAGCAGCCGACAACAGGGACAGCCTGGGATCGATGAGCAGTTCTTC
>TRBV5-1|.|.|TRBJ1-5
CASSPSSGASQPQHF
TGCGCCAGCAGCCCTTCTTCAGGGGCGAGTCAGCCCCAGCATTTT
>TRBV5-1|TRBD2|many|TRBJ2-5
CASSLAPGPGGETQYF
TGCGCCAGCAGCTTGGCCCCAGGACCCGGGGGGGAGACCCAGTACTTC
>TRBV20-1|.|.|TRBJ2-5
CSASRSWGETQYF
TGCAGTGCTAGCAGATCTTGGGGAGAGACCCAGTACTTC
>TRBV7-9|.|.|TRBJ2-2
CASSLAGVETGELFF
TGTGCCAGCAGCTTAGCAGGGGTCGAGACCGGGGAGCTGTTTTTT
>TRBV30|.|few|TRBJ2-4
CAWIGQNKNIQYF
TGTGCCTGGATAGGACAGAACAAAAACATTCAGTACTTC
>TRBV5-1|.|few|TRBJ1-1
CASSLDGVTEAFF
TGCGCCAGCAGCTTGGACGGAGTCACTGAAGCTTTCTTT
>TRBV5-1|.|many|TRBJ2-7
CASSSQQGPYEQYF
TGCGCCAGCAGCTCCCAACAGGGTCCCTACGAGCAGTACTTC
>TRBV7-9|TRBD1|.|TRBJ2-7
CASSLGTGSYEQYF
TGTGCCAGCAGCCTGGGGACAGGGAGCTACGAGCAGTACTTC
>TRBV5-6|TRBD1|.|TRBJ2-3
CASSLGAGAGTANTDTQYF
TGTGCCAGCAGCTTGGGGGCTGGCGCCGGGACAGCGAACACAGATACGCAGTATTTT
>TRBV4-2|.|.|TRBJ1-5
CASSQGGTSNSNQPQHF
TGTGCCAGCAGCCAAGGCGGGACCTCCAATAGCAATCAGCCCCAGCATTTT
>TRBV6-2/TRBV6-3|.|once|TRBJ2-5
CASSYLGGRGTQYF
TGTGCCAGCAGTTACCTCGGAGGCAGAGGTACTCAGTACTTC
>TRBV6-1|.|many|TRBJ1-2
CASSERGYTF
TGTGCCAGCAGTGAAAGGGGCTACACCTTC
>TRBV19|.|.|TRBJ1-4
CASSIRGGNEKLFF
TGTGCCAGTAGTATTCGGGGGGGGAATGAAAAACTGTTTTTT
>TRBV29-1|.|medium-sized|TRBJ2-1
CSVGPKYGEQFF
TGCAGCGTTGGCCCCAAATACGGTGAGCAGTTCTTC
>TRBV5-4|.|many|TRBJ2-1
CASSADARSYNEQFF
TGTGCCAGCAGCGCCGATGCGCGGTCCTACAATGAGCAGTTCTTC
>TRBV20-1|TRBD1|few|TRBJ1-2
CSARRTGNFYGYTF
TGCAGTGCTAGAAGGACAGGGAATTTCTATGGCTACACCTTC
>TRBV12-3/TRBV12-4|.|many|TRBJ1-1
CASTPQGVSTEAFF
TGTGCCAGCACTCCACAGGGAGTTAGCACTGAAGCTTTCTTT
>TRBV5-1|TRBD1|.|TRBJ1-3
CASSWRTGDTIYF
TGCGCCAGCAGCTGGCGGACAGGGGACACCATATATTTT
>TRBV3-1|.|.|TRBJ2-3
CASSPRGGGDTQYF
TGTGCCAGCAGCCCACGCGGAGGCGGAGATACGCAGTATTTT
>TRBV5-5|.|few|TRBJ1-4
CASSATGSNEKLFF
TGTGCCAGCAGCGCGACCGGATCCAATGAAAAACTGTTTTTT
>TRBV14|TRBD1|many|TRBJ1-2
CASSQTTGGYGYTF
TGTGCCAGCAGCCAGACGACAGGGGGGTATGGCTACACCTTC
>TRBV20-1|.|few|TRBJ1-2
CSARDVRLDYGYTF
TGCAGTGCTAGAGATGTAAGGCTGGATTATGGCTACACCTTC
>TRBV20-1|.|.|TRBJ2-7
CSAIGFAGATYF
TGCAGTGCTATAGGGTTTGCGGGGGCGACGTACTTC
>TRBV5-1|TRBD1|.|TRBJ2-7
CASSLGGQGTYEQYF
TGCGCCAGCAGCTTGGGGGGACAGGGAACCTACGAGCAGTACTTC
>TRBV6-5|.|.|TRBJ1-6
CASSYNTGVVFSPLHF
TGTGCCAGCAGTTACAATACAGGCGTCGTATTTTCACCCCTCCACTTT
>TRBV15|.|.|TRBJ1-6
CATSRVGDSPLHF
TGTGCCACCAGCAGAGTGGGGGATTCACCCCTCCACTTT
>TRBV3-1|TRBD1|.|TRBJ1-2
CASSPTGQGPGYTF
TGTGCCAGCAGCCCCACCGGACAGGGCCCAGGCTACACCTTC